One and the same sample provided the 27 T cell receptor beta chains below, sequenced in a study of cytomegalovirus exposure and HLA in healthy donors. With 60 Vbeta and 13 Jbeta primers, the PCR was carried out. Sequencing used immunoSEQ multiplex PCR; TCRdb keeps in-frame clones, though not all of them. Altogether about 170,000 clones are present, roughly 72% being singletons, with the ten largest covering around 6.8%. Sequenced material: PBMCs. The receptors originated from a man aged 40-49 years in good health and CMV-seropositive.

The CDR3 loop reads CASRDEPGRLPTEAFF. DNA of the CDR3: TGCGCCAGCAGAGACGAGCCAGGGAGGCTACCAACTGAAGCTTTCTTT. This chain links TRBV5-1 with TRBJ1-1; tentatively, D is TRBD1 (5 bases). The CDR3 has 16 amino acids. The germline V gene has CDR1 SGHRS and CDR2 YFSETQ. With 5 bases removed from V and 5 bases from J, the gap between germline ends came to 22 bases.

A note on this clone: The junction does not match germline at one end; this may be a read error. V and J are TRBV30 and TRBJ1-6, with D perhaps TRBD1 (5 bases). Germline values: CDR1 GTSNPN, CDR2 SVGIG (reference sequence). This CDR3 has 15 residues. The CDR3 DNA reads TGTTCCTGGAGTGTAGGAACAGGACCTAATTCACCCCTCCACTTT. Amino acids: CSWSVGTGPNSPLHF.

This chain joins TRBV18 and TRBJ1-2; the D is unclear. CDR3 length: 16 amino acids. The V and J ends lost 4 bases and 0 bases respectively, with 15 bases between them. Germline V gene lookup returns CDR1 KGHSH and CDR2 LQKENI. This CDR3 is CASSLTNLIANYGYTF. CDR3 bases: TGTGCCAGCTCACTCACTAATCTCATTGCTAACTATGGCTACACCTTC.

This chain links TRBV5-4 with TRBJ2-5, with D possibly matching TRBD1 (5 bases). This CDR3 has 14 residues. Germline assignment: CDR1 SGHNT and CDR2 YYREEE (reference sequence). Trimming cost V 5 bases and J 1 base, with 12 bases left between them. The CDR3 loop is CASSPQGTQETQYF. Here the CDR3 DNA reads TGTGCCAGCAGTCCCCAGGGTACCCAAGAGACCCAGTACTTC. Filled out from reference TRBV5-4 and TRBJ2-5, the complete variable domain reads ETGVTQSPTHLIKTRGQQVTLRCSSQSGHNTVSWYQQALGQGPQFIFQYYREEENGRGNFPPRFSGLQFPNYSSELNVNALELDDSALYLCASSPQGTQETQYFGPGTRLLVL.

The CDR3 DNA reads TGTGCCAGCAGCCTAGTGGAAGCTCCCACTGAAGCTTTCTTT. This encodes CASSLVEAPTEAFF. This chain links TRBV7-3 with TRBJ1-1, with D uncertain. V dropped 5 bases and J dropped 4 bases, with 14 bases sitting between them. The length of the CDR3 is 14 residues. Germline assignment: CDR1 SGHTA and CDR2 FQGTGA.

The chain has TRBV4-3 and TRBJ2-3; weak D call: TRBD1 (6 bases). The germline gives CDR1 LGHNA, CDR2 YSLEER. The CDR3 consists of 16 residues. The ends were cut back, 4 bases at V and 0 bases at J, with 14 bases in the middle. The CDR3 DNA sequence: TGCGCCAGCAGCCTCGGGACACCTGTTAGCACAGATACGCAGTATTTT. It specifies CASSLGTPVSTDTQYF.

Comments on this clone: At one of its ends the junction is not consistent with the germline gene, which may arise from a read error. CDR3 DNA sequence: TGTGCCAGCAGTCCCGGGACTAGCTCCCACGAGCAGTACTTC. This gives the protein CASSPGTSSHEQYF. The rearrangement uses TRBV7-2 and TRBJ2-7; 9 bases fit TRBD2. From germline, CDR1 is SGHTA and CDR2 FQGNSA. This CDR3 is 14 amino acids long.

The chain couples TRBV6-5 to TRBJ2-2; TRBD1 matches at 10 bases. Germline trimming cut 4 bases from V and 7 bases from J; bases unmatched to any gene: 6. Per the germline V gene, CDR1 is MNHEY and CDR2 is SVGAGI. The CDR3 runs to 15 residues. The CDR3 bases are TGTGCCAGCAGTTTCCCGGGACAGGGGATCGGGGAGCTGTTTTTT. Protein sequence: CASSFPGQGIGELFF.

The chain couples TRBV11-2 to TRBJ2-3; 11 nucleotides agree with TRBD2. The V segment lost 4 bases and the J segment 2 bases; nucleotides outside the gene matches: 5. CDR1 SGHAT and CDR2 FQNNGV come from the germline V gene. The CDR3 extends over 16 amino acids. DNA for the CDR3: TGTGCCAGCAGCTCGCTAGCGGGGGGCCCCACAGATACGCAGTATTTT. It encodes CASSSLAGGPTDTQYF.

This clone was seen only a few times. CDR3 in amino acids: CASSLAASGPYEQYF. The CDR3 DNA reads as TGCGCCAGCAGCTTGGCCGCTAGCGGACCCTACGAGCAGTACTTC. The chain joins TRBV5-1 to TRBJ2-7; TRBD2 agrees at 7 bases. The CDR3 is 15 amino acids. Germline CDR1 and CDR2: SGHRS and YFSETQ. After removal of 0 bases from V and 2 bases from J, the junction contained 5 bases not matched to a gene.

J is TRBJ2-7 and V is TRBV7-9, with a weak D call TRBD2 (6 bases). Germline lookup yields CDR1 SEHNR and CDR2 FQNEAQ (reference sequence). The CDR3 runs 14 residues. V was shortened by 4 bases and J by 4 bases, with 14 bases between the two germline ends. CDR3 residues: CASSSGLGGYEQYF. The CDR3 DNA sequence: TGTGCCAGCAGCTCAGGGCTTGGGGGGTACGAGCAGTACTTC.

The genes are TRBV4-3 and TRBJ2-3; D is unclear. The CDR3 totals 14 residues. Germline CDR1 reads LGHNA; CDR2 reads YSLEER. The V end lost 5 bases, the J end lost 1 base, and 10 bases lay between the germline ends. This CDR3 is CASSSRIGTDTQYF. The CDR3 nucleotides are TGCGCCAGCAGCTCCCGTATTGGCACAGATACGCAGTATTTT.

This chain links TRBV21-1 with TRBJ1-4; the listed D gene, TRBD1, was not tested against the DNA. TRBV21-1 is tagged as a pseudogene. This CDR3 contains 15 residues. For the CDR3, the DNA is TGTGCCAGCAGCCAAAGACAGGGGATCGTGGTAAAACTGTTTTTT. Translation gives CASSQRQGIVVKLFF.

The chain carries TRBV5-6 and TRBJ2-4; TRBD1 agrees at 12 bases. The trim removed 3 bases at V and 2 bases at J, leaving 9 bases unmatched. CDR3 length: 18 residues. Germline CDR1 SGHDT, CDR2 YYEEEE. The CDR3 loop reads CASSSGQGAKATKNIQYF. The CDR3 nucleotides read TGTGCCAGCAGCTCGGGACAGGGGGCGAAGGCCACCAAAAACATTCAGTACTTC.

This clone was counted once. This chain uses TRBV29-1 with TRBJ2-7, with 7 bases matching TRBD2. Germline values: CDR1 SQVTM, CDR2 ANQGSEA. Trimming removed 0 bases from V and 6 bases from J; junction bases left unmatched: 2. The CDR3 has 12 residues. This CDR3 reads CSVEEGGGEQYF. CDR3 nucleotide sequence: TGCAGCGTTGAAGAGGGCGGGGGCGAGCAGTACTTC.

The V call is TRBV2, the J call TRBJ2-3, with 15 bases matching TRBD2. The CDR3 length is 17 residues. The germline V gene has CDR1 SNHLY and CDR2 FYNNEI. The V and J ends lost 7 bases and 3 bases, in that order; junction bases with no gene match: 8. This CDR3 reads CASKGLAGGQGTDTQYF. CDR3 nucleotides: TGTGCCAGCAAAGGACTAGCGGGGGGGCAAGGAACAGATACGCAGTATTTT.

The V call is TRBV7-2, the J call TRBJ1-2; no reliable D call. CDR3 length equals 12 residues. The V gene's germline CDR1 is SGHTA and CDR2 FQGNSA. V was clipped by 5 bases and J by 3 bases, with 7 bases between them. CDR3 residues: CASSLGDYGYTF. CDR3 bases: TGTGCCAGCAGCCTCGGGGACTATGGCTACACCTTC.

This clone was found once. The V and J genes are TRBV15 and TRBJ1-4; the match to TRBD1 covers 8 bases. This CDR3 region has 17 residues. Germline loops: CDR1 LNHNV, CDR2 YYDKDF (reference sequence). With V trimmed by 1 base and J by 7 bases, 11 bases remained unmatched. The CDR3: CATSRGAYRGIGEKLFF. For the CDR3, the DNA is TGTGCCACCAGCAGAGGCGCTTACAGGGGGATAGGTGAAAAACTGTTTTTT. Full variable domain (rest looked up from reference TRBV15 and TRBJ1-4): DAMVIQNPRYQVTQFGKPVTLSCSQTLNHNVMYWYQQKSSQAPKLLFHYYDKDFNNEADTPDNFQSRRPNTSFCFLDIRSPGLGDTAMYLCATSRGAYRGIGEKLFFGSGTQLSVL.

V gene TRBV29-1 combines with J gene TRBJ1-1; 11 positions agree with TRBD1. V shed 4 bases, J shed 5 bases, and the junction held 6 bases outside the gene matches. CDR3 length: 14 residues. Germline CDR1 and CDR2: SQVTM and ANQGSEA. CDR3 DNA sequence: TGCAGCGTTGCGACCGGGACAGGGGGGACTGAAGCTTTCTTT. Translation: CSVATGTGGTEAFF.

The chain carries TRBV2 and TRBJ2-1, with 11 bases aligning to TRBD2. With 7 bases clipped from V and 1 base from J, the junction kept 3 bases outside the gene matches. CDR1 is SNHLY and CDR2 is FYNNEI in the germline V gene. The CDR3 runs to 15 residues. CDR3 DNA: TGTGCCAGCATTCCTAGCGGGGGGTCCTACAATGAGCAGTTCTTC. Amino acid sequence: CASIPSGGSYNEQFF.

This chain joins TRBV2 and TRBJ1-2; 9 bases align to TRBD1. V shed 3 bases, J shed 4 bases, and the junction held 6 bases outside the gene matches. The CDR3 consists of 15 residues. Germline values: CDR1 SNHLY, CDR2 FYNNEI. CDR3 DNA sequence: TGTGCCAGCAGTGAGGGACAGGGTCTTGTCTATGGCTACACCTTC. Translation: CASSEGQGLVYGYTF.

The chain joins TRBV6-5 to TRBJ2-7; perhaps TRBD1 as D (6 bases). The CDR3 spans 14 residues. Trimming pared 5 bases from V and 3 bases from J, leaving 14 bases between. CDR1 MNHEY and CDR2 SVGAGI come from the germline V gene. The CDR3 protein is CASSQGQTIYEQYF. In nucleotides, the CDR3 is TGTGCCAGCAGTCAAGGACAGACTATCTACGAGCAGTACTTC.

The chain couples TRBV7-9 to TRBJ2-4, with 12 bases fitting TRBD1. Germline V gene lookup returns CDR1 SEHNR and CDR2 FQNEAQ (reference sequence). The V gene end was trimmed by 5 bases and the J gene end by 1 base; junction bases not matched to a gene: 9. This CDR3 is 18 amino acids long. The CDR3 reads CASSPGTGGIGAKNIQYF. CDR3 sequence (DNA): TGTGCCAGCAGCCCCGGGACAGGGGGCATTGGGGCCAAAAACATTCAGTACTTC. Filled out from reference TRBV7-9 and TRBJ2-4, the complete variable domain reads DTGVSQNPRHKITKRGQNVTFRCDPISEHNRLYWYRQTLGQGPEFLTYFQNEAQLEKSRLLSDRFSAERPKGSFSTLEIQRTEQGDSAMYLCASSPGTGGIGAKNIQYFGAGTRLSVL.

The gene calls are TRBV9 and TRBJ2-3; 11 nucleotides match TRBD2. The germline CDR1 and CDR2 sequences are SGDLS and YYNGEE. With V trimmed by 5 bases and J by 4 bases, 6 bases remained unmatched. The CDR3 loop spans 15 amino acids. The CDR3, as DNA: TGTGCCAGCAGTTCCGTTAGCGGGGGGGCAGATACGCAGTATTTT. Translating gives CASSSVSGGADTQYF.

This chain joins TRBV6-1 and TRBJ2-4; a weak D match, TRBD2 (7 bases). Trimming removed 6 bases at V and 0 bases at J, with 12 bases between. This CDR3 contains 15 residues. From germline, CDR1 is MNHNS and CDR2 SASEGT. The CDR3 DNA reads TGTGCCAGCAGGGTAGGGGGGGCAGCCAAAAACATTCAGTACTTC. Its protein is CASRVGGAAKNIQYF.

This clone was found a few times. The rearrangement joins TRBV27 to TRBJ1-1; D remains unclear. The CDR3 consists of 13 residues. The germline gives CDR1 MNHEY, CDR2 SMNVEV (reference sequence). V was shortened by 4 bases and J by 11 bases, with 17 bases between the two germline ends. Here the CDR3 DNA reads TGTGCCAGCAGTTGGAGGGATGGGGATAATGCTTTCTTT. It encodes CASSWRDGDNAFF.

This clone turned up a few times. The V call is TRBV9, the J call TRBJ1-2; TRBD1 aligns across 10 bases. V lost 3 bases to trimming and J lost 8 bases; unmatched junction nucleotides: 13. CDR1 and CDR2 (germline): SGDLS, YYNGEE. CDR3 length: 16 residues. The CDR3 here is CASSATGGPTGIGYTF. The DNA for the CDR3 is TGTGCCAGCAGCGCGACAGGGGGCCCTACGGGAATCGGCTACACCTTC.